This T cell receptor (beta chain) was captured in a study of T cell responses to AZD1222 COVID-19 vaccine. The study's findings and limits: Repertoire samples came only from after the peak T cell response.

The CDR3 length is 15 residues. The germline CDR1 and CDR2 sequences are SGHNT and YENEEA. V lost 4 bases and J lost 0; bases outside the gene matches: 6. Assay used: immunoSEQ multiplex PCR; TCRdb lists only in-frame clones, some missing. Here the sample spans 90,000 to 150,000 clones, around 90% being singletons. Worth noting for this clone: The antigen remains undetermined.

The source is an adult in good health. V and J are TRBV11-3 and TRBJ2-7, with TRBD2 matching over 7 bases. The starting material was peripheral blood, obtained on day 0 of AZD1222 vaccination. CDR3 DNA: TGTGCCAGCAGCTCCCTCTGGGGGGGCTCCTACGAGCAGTACTTC. It specifies CASSSLWGGSYEQYF. Variable domain in full (rest from reference TRBV11-3 and TRBJ2-7): EAGVVQSPRYKIIEKKQPVAFWCNPISGHNTLYWYLQNLGQGPELLIRYENEEAVDDSQLPKDRFSAERLKGVDSTLKIQPAELGDSAVYLCASSSLWGGSYEQYFGPGTRLTVT.